These 4 T cell receptor beta chains originate from one sample sequenced in a study of blood T cell repertoires in COVID-19. The repertoire was sequenced with immunoSEQ multiplex PCR; TCRdb's copy has only in-frame clones and lacks some. The profile shows 150,000 to 250,000 clones, 70% to 80% of them singletons. The sample taken for sequencing was peripheral blood. Receptor source: a woman between 40 and 50 years old with COVID-19, enrolled during active disease.

The chain carries TRBV11-3 and TRBJ2-1, with 14 bases matching TRBD2. V was clipped by 3 bases and J by 6 bases; unmatched bases: 7. This CDR3 has 17 residues. Germline CDR1 reads SGHNT; CDR2 reads YENEEA. In DNA, the CDR3 is TGTGCCAGCAGCTTCGGACTAGCGGGGGGCCTCTCCAATGAGCAGTTCTTC. The encoded protein is CASSFGLAGGLSNEQFF.

The genes are TRBV7-3 and TRBJ2-1; 8 positions match TRBD2. Germline V lookup: CDR1 SGHTA, CDR2 FQGTGA. The CDR3 is 15 residues long. J gave up 3 bases and V 5 bases, and 6 bases lay outside the gene matches. The CDR3 nucleotides are TGTGCCAGCAGCCCTATAGCGGGGATCTACAATGAGCAGTTCTTC. Its protein product is CASSPIAGIYNEQFF.

The genes are TRBV3-1 (or the pseudogene TRBV3-2) and TRBJ2-2; 8 positions match TRBD2. This CDR3 region has 16 residues. CDR1 is LGHDT and CDR2 is YNNKEL in the germline V gene (reference sequence). Losses at the gene ends were 8 bases for V and 5 bases for J; bases not matched to a gene: 13. This CDR3 is CASQPYGTRSTGELFF. Here the CDR3 DNA reads TGTGCCAGCCAACCCTATGGGACTAGGAGTACCGGGGAGCTGTTTTTT.

The gene calls are TRBV30 and TRBJ1-3; the D is unclear. CDR3 size: 11 residues. The V end lost 2 bases, the J end lost 3 bases, and 2 bases lay between the germline ends. Germline V CDR1 and CDR2: GTSNPN, SVGIG (reference sequence). The CDR3 reads CAWSYGNTIYF. The DNA of the CDR3 is TGTGCCTGGAGTTATGGAAACACCATATATTTT.